A selection of T cell receptor beta chains follows, all from one sample in a study of shared clonotypes between healthy human individuals. The table came from immunoSEQ multiplex PCR; TCRdb's copy has only in-frame clones and leaves some out. Here the sample spans millions of clones, roughly 96% being singletons. Sequenced material: naive CD4+ T cells sorted from blood. The source of these receptors is a man between 18 and 35 years old in good health. CDR3s include the opening cysteine and the closing phenylalanine or tryptophan. The D gene is left open where the match is weak. A row's size may be missing; if present it is once, few, many or a size class.

J: TRBJ2-2
D: -
size: -
V: TRBV5-4
CDR3: CASSLDWSPTGELFF
DNA: TGTGCCAGCAGCTTGGACTGGAGCCCCACCGGGGAGCTGTTTTTT

J: TRBJ1-4
D: TRBD1
size: -
V: TRBV7-9
CDR3: CASSSYPGQGVKLFF
DNA: TGTGCCAGCAGCTCTTACCCGGGACAGGGAGTCAAACTGTTTTTT

J: TRBJ2-5
D: TRBD1
size: -
V: TRBV6-5
CDR3: CASSYLDRGETQYF
DNA: TGTGCCAGCAGTTACTTGGACAGGGGAGAGACCCAGTACTTC

J: TRBJ2-5
D: -
size: -
V: TRBV18
CDR3: CASSPLNNQETQYF
DNA: TGTGCCAGCTCACCTCTGAATAACCAAGAGACCCAGTACTTC

J: TRBJ2-5
D: -
size: -
V: TRBV7-6
CDR3: CASSLNRAQETQYF
DNA: TGTGCCAGCAGCTTAAACCGGGCCCAAGAGACCCAGTACTTC

J: TRBJ2-7
D: -
size: -
V: TRBV6-5
CDR3: CASSYSRELSSYEQYF
DNA: TGTGCCAGCAGTTACTCCCGGGAGCTTAGCTCCTACGAGCAGTACTTC

J: TRBJ1-3
D: -
size: -
V: TRBV19
CDR3: CASTFLVVSGNTIYF
DNA: TGTGCCAGTACATTCTTGGTGGTCTCTGGAAACACCATATATTTT

J: TRBJ1-2
D: -
size: -
V: TRBV6-6
CDR3: CASSYGTDSYGYTF
DNA: TGTGCCAGCAGTTACGGTACGGACTCCTATGGCTACACCTTC

J: TRBJ2-2
D: -
size: -
V: TRBV7-2
CDR3: CASSLGSLGNTGELFF
DNA: TGTGCCAGCAGCTTAGGGTCGTTGGGGAACACCGGGGAGCTGTTTTTT

J: TRBJ1-1
D: -
size: -
V: TRBV2
CDR3: CASSEYPYEQGAEAFF
DNA: TGTGCCAGCAGTGAATATCCATACGAGCAGGGAGCTGAAGCTTTCTTT

J: TRBJ2-7
D: -
size: -
V: TRBV6-7
CDR3: CASSPLGGTYPPFPKIYEQYF
DNA: TGTGCCAGCAGCCCCTTGGGGGGCACCTATCCCCCTTTTCCCAAAATTTACGAGCAGTACTTC

J: TRBJ2-3
D: -
size: -
V: TRBV11-3
CDR3: CASSLGIGQLTDTQYF
DNA: TGTGCCAGCAGCTTAGGGATCGGACAGCTCACAGATACGCAGTATTTT

J: TRBJ2-7
D: -
size: -
V: TRBV7-3
CDR3: CASSPEAARAHEQYF
DNA: TGTGCCAGCAGCCCCGAGGCGGCCAGGGCCCACGAGCAGTACTTC

J: TRBJ1-4
D: TRBD1
size: -
V: TRBV4-1
CDR3: CASSNRDRGEKLFF
DNA: TGCGCCAGCAGCAACCGGGACAGGGGTGAAAAACTGTTTTTT

J: TRBJ1-3
D: -
size: -
V: TRBV5-1
CDR3: CASSWGIGQGNTIYF
DNA: TGCGCCAGCAGCTGGGGGATTGGACAGGGAAACACCATATATTTT

J: TRBJ1-4
D: -
size: -
V: TRBV6-6
CDR3: CATKGTSEKLFF
DNA: TGTGCCACCAAGGGGACCTCCGAAAAACTGTTTTTT

J: TRBJ2-3
D: -
size: -
V: TRBV5-4
CDR3: CASSLYSSTDTQYF
DNA: TGTGCCAGCAGCTTGTACAGTAGCACAGATACGCAGTATTTT

J: TRBJ1-1
D: -
size: once
V: TRBV5-4
CDR3: CASRMGATRNTEAFF
DNA: TGTGCCAGCAGGATGGGGGCTACTAGGAACACTGAAGCTTTCTTT

J: TRBJ2-5
D: -
size: -
V: TRBV5-1
CDR3: CASSLGAAQETQYF
DNA: TGCGCCAGCAGCTTGGGGGCAGCTCAAGAGACCCAGTACTTC

J: TRBJ2-1
D: -
size: -
V: TRBV5-1
CDR3: CASSLLPSGNVQFF
DNA: TGCGCCAGCAGCTTACTCCCCAGCGGAAACGTGCAGTTCTTC

J: TRBJ1-1
D: -
size: -
V: TRBV6-4
CDR3: CASSPSFGFGAEAFF
DNA: TGTGCCAGCAGTCCGAGTTTTGGGTTCGGAGCTGAAGCTTTCTTT

J: TRBJ1-2
D: -
size: -
V: TRBV6-5
CDR3: CASSSSSYGYTF
DNA: TGTGCCAGCAGTTCCAGCTCCTATGGCTACACCTTC

J: TRBJ2-7
D: -
size: -
V: TRBV6-5
CDR3: CASSTGEYEQYF
DNA: TGTGCCAGCTCGACAGGCGAATACGAGCAGTACTTC